This TCR beta chain stems from a study of radiotherapy plus CTLA-4 blockade in lung cancer. Study-wide background: Objective response was observed in roughly 20% of patients, and disease control in about 30%. Study-wide results and caveats: Reported findings show early blood T cell clone dynamics, with interferon-beta, best predicted response. Radiotherapy was combined with ipilimumab, and tumor-derived TCR clones then expanded in blood.

Ipilimumab-mediated CTLA-4 blockade plus focal radiation was given to patients having chemo-refractory metastatic non-small-cell lung cancer. CDR1 is SGHRS, CDR2 YFSETQ, per germline. The CDR3 consists of 15 residues. Trimming took off 0 bases at V and 4 bases at J, with 13 bases between the two ends. Concerning this clone: Its antigen is as yet unknown.

Data came from immunoSEQ multiplex PCR; TCRdb stores just in-frame clones and leaves some out. The sample lists some 96,000 clones, about 86% occurring once. This receptor was identified in a human donor with non-small cell lung cancer that progressed on radiotherapy plus ipilimumab. The chain combines TRBV5-1 with TRBJ2-5; possibly TRBD1 for D (7 bases). Sample: peripheral blood, taken from a patient treated with radiotherapy plus ipilimumab. CDR3 loop: CASSLAPGGRETQYF. CDR3 nucleotide sequence: TGCGCCAGCAGCTTGGCCCCAGGGGGGAGAGAGACCCAGTACTTC.